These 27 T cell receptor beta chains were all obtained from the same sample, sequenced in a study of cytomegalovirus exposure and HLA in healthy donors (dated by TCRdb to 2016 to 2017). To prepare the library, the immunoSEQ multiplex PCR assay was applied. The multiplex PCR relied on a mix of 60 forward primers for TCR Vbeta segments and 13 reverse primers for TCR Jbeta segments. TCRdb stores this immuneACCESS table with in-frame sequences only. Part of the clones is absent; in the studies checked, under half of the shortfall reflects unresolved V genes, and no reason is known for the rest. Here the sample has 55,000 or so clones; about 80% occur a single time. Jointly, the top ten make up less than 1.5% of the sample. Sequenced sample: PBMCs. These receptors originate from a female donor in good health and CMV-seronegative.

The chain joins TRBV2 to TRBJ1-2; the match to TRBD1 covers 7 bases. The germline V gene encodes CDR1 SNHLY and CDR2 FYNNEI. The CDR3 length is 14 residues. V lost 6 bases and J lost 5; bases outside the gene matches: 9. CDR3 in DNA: TGTGCCAGCAGCGTCCAGGGACAGAAATATGGCTACACCTTC. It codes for CASSVQGQKYGYTF. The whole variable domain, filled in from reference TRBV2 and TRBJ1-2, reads EPEVTQTPSHQVTQMGQEVILRCVPISNHLYFYWYRQILGQKVEFLVSFYNNEISEKSEIFDDQFSVERPDGSNFTLKIRSTKLEDSAMYFCASSVQGQKYGYTFGSGTRLTVV.

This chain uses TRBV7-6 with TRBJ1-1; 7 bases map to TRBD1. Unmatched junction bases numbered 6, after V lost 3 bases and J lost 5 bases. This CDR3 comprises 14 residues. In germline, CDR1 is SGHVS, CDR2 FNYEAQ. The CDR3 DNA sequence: TGTGCCAGCAGCTTCAGACAGGGCTATACTGAAGCTTTCTTT. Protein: CASSFRQGYTEAFF.

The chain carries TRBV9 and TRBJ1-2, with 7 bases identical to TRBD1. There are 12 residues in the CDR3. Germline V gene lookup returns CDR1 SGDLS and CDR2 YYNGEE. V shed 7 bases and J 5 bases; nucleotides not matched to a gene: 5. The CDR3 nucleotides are TGTGCCAGCGGTAGACAGGGATATGGCTACACCTTC. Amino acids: CASGRQGYGYTF.

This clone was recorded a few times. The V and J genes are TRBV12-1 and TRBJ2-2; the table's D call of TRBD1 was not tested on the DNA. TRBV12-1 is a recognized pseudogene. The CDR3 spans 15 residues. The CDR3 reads CASSPATGEVGELFF. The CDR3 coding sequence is TGTGCCAGCAGCCCCGCGACAGGGGAGGTGGGAGAGCTGTTTTTT.

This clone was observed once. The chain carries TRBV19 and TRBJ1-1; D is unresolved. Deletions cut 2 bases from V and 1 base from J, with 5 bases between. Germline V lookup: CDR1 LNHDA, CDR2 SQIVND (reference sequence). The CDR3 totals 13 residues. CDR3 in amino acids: CASSILGNTEAFF. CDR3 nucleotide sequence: TGTGCCAGTAGTATACTAGGGAACACTGAAGCTTTCTTT.

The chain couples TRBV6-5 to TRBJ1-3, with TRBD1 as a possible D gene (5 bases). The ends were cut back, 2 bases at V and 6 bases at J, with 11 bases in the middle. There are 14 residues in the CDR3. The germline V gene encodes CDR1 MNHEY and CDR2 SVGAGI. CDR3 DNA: TGTGCCAGCAGTTACGGGGGGGTAGAAAACACCATATATTTT. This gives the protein CASSYGGVENTIYF.

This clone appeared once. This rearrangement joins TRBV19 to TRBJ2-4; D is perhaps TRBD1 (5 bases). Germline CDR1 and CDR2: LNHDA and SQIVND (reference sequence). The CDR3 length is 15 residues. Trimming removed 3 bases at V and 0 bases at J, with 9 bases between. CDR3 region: CASSIQGVAKNIQYF. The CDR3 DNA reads TGTGCCAGTAGTATTCAAGGGGTAGCCAAAAACATTCAGTACTTC.

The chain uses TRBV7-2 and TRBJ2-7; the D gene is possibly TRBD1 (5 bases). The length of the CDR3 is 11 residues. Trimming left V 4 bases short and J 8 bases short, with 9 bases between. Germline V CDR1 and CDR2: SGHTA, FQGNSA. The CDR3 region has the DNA TGTGCCAGCAGCTCCCCAGGGAAGCAGTACTTC. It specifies CASSSPGKQYF.

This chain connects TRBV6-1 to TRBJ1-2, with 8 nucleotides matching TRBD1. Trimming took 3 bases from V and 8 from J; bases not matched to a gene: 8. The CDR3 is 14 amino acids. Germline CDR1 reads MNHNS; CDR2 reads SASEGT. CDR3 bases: TGTGCCAGCAGTGATCCCCGGACAGGGATCGGCTACACCTTC. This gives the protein CASSDPRTGIGYTF.

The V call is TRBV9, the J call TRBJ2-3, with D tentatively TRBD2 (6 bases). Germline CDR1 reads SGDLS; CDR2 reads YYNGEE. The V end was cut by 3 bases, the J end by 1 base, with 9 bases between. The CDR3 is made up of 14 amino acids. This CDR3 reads CASSAWGGTDTQYF. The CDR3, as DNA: TGTGCCAGCAGCGCCTGGGGGGGCACAGATACGCAGTATTTT.

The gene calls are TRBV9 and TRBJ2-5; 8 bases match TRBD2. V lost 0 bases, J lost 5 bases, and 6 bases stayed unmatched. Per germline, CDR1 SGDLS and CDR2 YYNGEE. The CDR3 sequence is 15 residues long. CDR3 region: CASSVGTSFAETQYF. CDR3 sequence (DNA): TGTGCCAGCAGCGTAGGGACTAGCTTCGCGGAGACCCAGTACTTC.

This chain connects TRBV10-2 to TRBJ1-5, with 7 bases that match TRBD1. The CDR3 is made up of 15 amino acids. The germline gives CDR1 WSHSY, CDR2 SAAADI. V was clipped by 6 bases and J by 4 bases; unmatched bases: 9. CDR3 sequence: CASRADRVGNQPQHF. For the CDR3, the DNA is TGCGCCAGCAGGGCAGACAGGGTTGGTAATCAGCCCCAGCATTTT.

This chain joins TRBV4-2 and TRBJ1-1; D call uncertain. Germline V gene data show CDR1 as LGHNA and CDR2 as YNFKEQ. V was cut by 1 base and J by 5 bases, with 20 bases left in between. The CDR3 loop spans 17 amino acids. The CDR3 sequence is CASSQGRKIHGETEAFF. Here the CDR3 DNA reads TGTGCCAGCAGCCAAGGACGTAAAATACACGGGGAAACTGAAGCTTTCTTT.

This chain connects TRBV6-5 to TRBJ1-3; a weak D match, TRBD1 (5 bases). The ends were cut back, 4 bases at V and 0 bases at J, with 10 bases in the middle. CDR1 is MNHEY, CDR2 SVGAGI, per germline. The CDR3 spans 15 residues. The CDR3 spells CASSSTGASGNTIYF. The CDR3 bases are TGTGCCAGCAGTTCCACAGGAGCCTCTGGAAACACCATATATTTT.

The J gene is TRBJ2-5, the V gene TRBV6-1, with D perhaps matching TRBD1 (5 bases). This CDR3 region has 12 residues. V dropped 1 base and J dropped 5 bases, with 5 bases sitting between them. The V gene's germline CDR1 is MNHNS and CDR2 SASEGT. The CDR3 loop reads CASSEGGETQYF. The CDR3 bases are TGTGCCAGCAGTGAAGGGGGCGAGACCCAGTACTTC.

The CDR3 here is CASSPQGNYEQYF. CDR3 nucleotide sequence: TGTGCCAGCTCACCACAGGGGAACTACGAGCAGTACTTC. This chain connects TRBV18 to TRBJ2-7; tentatively, D is TRBD1 (5 bases). This CDR3 has 13 residues. The germline CDR1 and CDR2 sequences are KGHSH and LQKENI. V lost 1 base, J lost 3 bases, and 7 bases lay in between.

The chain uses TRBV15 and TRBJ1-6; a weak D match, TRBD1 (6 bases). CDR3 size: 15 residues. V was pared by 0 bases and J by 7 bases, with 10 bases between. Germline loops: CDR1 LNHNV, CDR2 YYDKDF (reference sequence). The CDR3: CATSRDGQMNSPLHF. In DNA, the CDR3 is TGTGCCACCAGCAGAGATGGACAGATGAATTCACCCCTCCACTTT.

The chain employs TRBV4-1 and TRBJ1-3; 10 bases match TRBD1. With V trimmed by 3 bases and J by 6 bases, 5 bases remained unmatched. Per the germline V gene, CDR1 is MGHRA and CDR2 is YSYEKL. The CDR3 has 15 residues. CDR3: CASSHPTGGKNTIYF. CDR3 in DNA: TGCGCCAGCAGCCACCCGACAGGGGGCAAAAACACCATATATTTT.

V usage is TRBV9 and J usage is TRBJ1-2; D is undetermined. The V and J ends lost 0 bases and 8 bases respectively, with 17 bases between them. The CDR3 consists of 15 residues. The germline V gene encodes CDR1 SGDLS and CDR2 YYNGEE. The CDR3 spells CASSVDSLRPVGYTF. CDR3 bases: TGTGCCAGCAGCGTAGACAGCTTACGCCCCGTCGGCTACACCTTC.

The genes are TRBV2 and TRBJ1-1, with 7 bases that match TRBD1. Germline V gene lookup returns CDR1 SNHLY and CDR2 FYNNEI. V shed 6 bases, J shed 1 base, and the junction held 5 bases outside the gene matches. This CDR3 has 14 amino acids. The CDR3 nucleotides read TGTGCCAGCAGCCCTGGGACAGCGAACACTGAAGCTTTCTTT. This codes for CASSPGTANTEAFF.

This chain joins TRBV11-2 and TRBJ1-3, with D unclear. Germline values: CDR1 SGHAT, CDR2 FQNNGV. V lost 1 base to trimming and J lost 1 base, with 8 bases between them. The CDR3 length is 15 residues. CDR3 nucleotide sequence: TGTGCCAGCAGCTTAGTGGGAGGGTCTGGAAACACCATATATTTT. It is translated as CASSLVGGSGNTIYF.

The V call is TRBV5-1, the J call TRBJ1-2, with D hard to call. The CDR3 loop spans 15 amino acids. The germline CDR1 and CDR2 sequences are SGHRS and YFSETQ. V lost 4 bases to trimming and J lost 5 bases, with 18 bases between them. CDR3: CASSREVLRRYGYTF. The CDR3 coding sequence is TGCGCCAGCAGCCGGGAGGTCCTTCGGAGGTATGGCTACACCTTC.

DNA for the CDR3: TGTGCCAGTTGGGGAGGAGGGTATCATGAAGCTTTCTTT. It encodes CASWGGGYHEAFF. This rearrangement joins TRBV19 to TRBJ1-1; D gene ambiguous. CDR1 is LNHDA and CDR2 is SQIVND in the germline V gene (reference sequence). V lost 8 bases and J lost 7, with 17 bases in between. The CDR3 has 13 residues.

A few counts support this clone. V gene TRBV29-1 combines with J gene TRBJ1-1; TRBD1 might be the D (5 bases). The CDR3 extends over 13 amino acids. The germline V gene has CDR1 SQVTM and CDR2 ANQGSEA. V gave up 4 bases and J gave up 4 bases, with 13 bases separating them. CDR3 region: CSVVGQASTEAFF. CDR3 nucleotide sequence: TGCAGCGTTGTGGGGCAGGCCAGCACTGAAGCTTTCTTT. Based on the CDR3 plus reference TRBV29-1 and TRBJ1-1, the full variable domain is SAVISQKPSRDICQRGTSLTIQCQVDSQVTMMFWYRQQPGQSLTLIATANQGSEATYESGFVIDKFPISRPNLTFSTLTVSNMSPEDSSIYLCSVVGQASTEAFFGQGTRLTVV.

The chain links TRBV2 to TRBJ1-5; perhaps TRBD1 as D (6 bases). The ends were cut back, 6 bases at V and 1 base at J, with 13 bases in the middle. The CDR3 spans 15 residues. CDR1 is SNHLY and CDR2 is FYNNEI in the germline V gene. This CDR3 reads CASRGQWTSNQPQHF. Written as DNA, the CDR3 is TGTGCCAGCAGAGGACAGTGGACGAGCAATCAGCCCCAGCATTTT.

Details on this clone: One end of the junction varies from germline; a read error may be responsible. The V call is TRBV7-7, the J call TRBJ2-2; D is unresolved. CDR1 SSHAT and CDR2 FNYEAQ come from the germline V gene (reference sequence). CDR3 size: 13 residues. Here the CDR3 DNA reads TGTGCTAGCAGCTTCTTCGGGACCGGGGAGCTGTTTTTT. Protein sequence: CASSFFGTGELFF. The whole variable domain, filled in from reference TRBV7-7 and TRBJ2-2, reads GAGVSQSPRYKVTKRGQDVTLRCDPISSHATLYWYQQALGQGPEFLTYFNYEAQPDKSGLPSDRFSAERPEGSISTLTIQRTEQRDSAMYRCASSFFGTGELFFGEGSRLTVL.

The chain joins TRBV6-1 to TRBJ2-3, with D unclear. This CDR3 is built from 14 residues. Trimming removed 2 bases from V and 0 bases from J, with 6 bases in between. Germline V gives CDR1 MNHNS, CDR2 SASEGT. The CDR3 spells CASSEQVSTDTQYF. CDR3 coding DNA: TGTGCCAGCAGTGAACAGGTTAGCACAGATACGCAGTATTTT.